This T cell receptor beta chain comes out of a study of control samples from healthy donors and cancer patients. TCRdb keeps only in-frame clones here, not all; method: immunoSEQ multiplex PCR. The sample includes some 220,000 clones, 90% to 95% of them seen just once. CDR3 length: 14 amino acids. Per the germline V gene, CDR1 is PRHDT and CDR2 is FYEKMQ (reference sequence). The trim removed 5 bases at V and 8 bases at J, leaving 8 bases unmatched. Material: blood. This TCR was sampled from a man aged 45-65 years in good health. The rearrangement links TRBV13 to TRBJ2-2, with TRBD1 identical over 7 bases. The CDR3 region has the DNA TGTGCCAGCAGCGACAGGGTCCAGACTGGGGAGCTGTTTTTT. Protein sequence: CASSDRVQTGELFF.